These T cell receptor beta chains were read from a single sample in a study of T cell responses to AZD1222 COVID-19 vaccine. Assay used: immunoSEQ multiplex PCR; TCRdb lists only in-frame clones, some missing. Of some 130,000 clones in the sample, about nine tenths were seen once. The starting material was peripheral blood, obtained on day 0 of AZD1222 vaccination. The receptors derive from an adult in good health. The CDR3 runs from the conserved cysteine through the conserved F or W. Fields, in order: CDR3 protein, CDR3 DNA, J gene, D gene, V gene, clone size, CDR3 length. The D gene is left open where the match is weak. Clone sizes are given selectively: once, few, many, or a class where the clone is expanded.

cdr3_aa: CATYGQNYGYTF
cdr3_nt: TGTGCCACCTATGGACAGAACTATGGCTACACCTTC
j_call: TRBJ1-2
d_call: -
v_call: TRBV24-1
clone_size: -
cdr3_length: 12

cdr3_aa: CASSHEGSREAFF
cdr3_nt: TGTGCCAGCAGCCATGAAGGGTCCAGGGAAGCTTTCTTT
j_call: TRBJ1-1
d_call: -
v_call: TRBV3-1/TRBV3-2
clone_size: -
cdr3_length: 13

cdr3_aa: CASSGQSRYPYTGELFF
cdr3_nt: TGTGCCAGCAGTGGTCAAAGTAGGTACCCTTACACCGGGGAGCTGTTTTTT
j_call: TRBJ2-2
d_call: -
v_call: TRBV6-1
clone_size: -
cdr3_length: 17

cdr3_aa: CASKPGPANTGELFF
cdr3_nt: TGTGCCAGCAAGCCGGGACCCGCGAACACCGGGGAGCTGTTTTTT
j_call: TRBJ2-2
d_call: -
v_call: TRBV5-4
clone_size: -
cdr3_length: 15

cdr3_aa: CASSTHRKSNEKLFF
cdr3_nt: TGTGCCAGTAGTACCCACAGGAAGTCTAATGAAAAACTGTTTTTT
j_call: TRBJ1-4
d_call: -
v_call: TRBV19
clone_size: -
cdr3_length: 15

cdr3_aa: CASTLGSGGANEQFF
cdr3_nt: TGTGCCAGCACCCTCGGTAGCGGGGGGGCCAATGAGCAGTTCTTC
j_call: TRBJ2-1
d_call: TRBD2
v_call: TRBV6-5
clone_size: -
cdr3_length: 15

cdr3_aa: CASSRLGSLGGNQPQHF
cdr3_nt: TGTGCCAGCAGCCGCCTGGGATCGCTGGGCGGCAATCAGCCCCAGCATTTT
j_call: TRBJ1-5
d_call: -
v_call: TRBV7-6
clone_size: few
cdr3_length: 17

cdr3_aa: CATSRDGQGSRKPQHF
cdr3_nt: TGTGCCACCAGCAGAGATGGACAGGGGTCCAGAAAGCCCCAGCATTTT
j_call: TRBJ1-5
d_call: TRBD1
v_call: TRBV15
clone_size: -
cdr3_length: 16

cdr3_aa: CASSYSRQTNEKLFF
cdr3_nt: TGTGCCAGCAGTTACTCGAGGCAGACGAATGAAAAACTGTTTTTT
j_call: TRBJ1-4
d_call: -
v_call: TRBV6-5
clone_size: -
cdr3_length: 15

cdr3_aa: CAWSVRQRETQYF
cdr3_nt: TGTGCCTGGAGTGTACGCCAGAGAGAGACCCAGTACTTC
j_call: TRBJ2-5
d_call: -
v_call: TRBV30
clone_size: -
cdr3_length: 13

cdr3_aa: CASSPGGGAGSIYNEQFF
cdr3_nt: TGTGCCAGCAGCCCCGGGGGTGGGGCAGGGAGTATCTACAATGAGCAGTTCTTC
j_call: TRBJ2-1
d_call: -
v_call: TRBV7-9
clone_size: -
cdr3_length: 18

cdr3_aa: CASSFRGLATGELFF
cdr3_nt: TGTGCCAGCAGTTTTCGAGGTCTGGCCACCGGGGAGCTGTTTTTT
j_call: TRBJ2-2
d_call: -
v_call: TRBV28
clone_size: -
cdr3_length: 15

cdr3_aa: CASRGTVSYSPLHF
cdr3_nt: TGTGCCAGCAGGGGGACAGTCTCTTATTCACCCCTCCACTTT
j_call: TRBJ1-6
d_call: TRBD1
v_call: TRBV27
clone_size: -
cdr3_length: 14

cdr3_aa: CASSLKLWPLQRSINQPQHF
cdr3_nt: TGTGCCAGCAGCCTCAAATTGTGGCCCCTCCAGAGAAGCATTAATCAGCCCCAGCATTTT
j_call: TRBJ1-5
d_call: -
v_call: TRBV27
clone_size: few
cdr3_length: 20

cdr3_aa: CASSQDGYQETQYF
cdr3_nt: TGCGCCAGCAGCCAAGACGGCTACCAAGAGACCCAGTACTTC
j_call: TRBJ2-5
d_call: -
v_call: TRBV4-1
clone_size: few
cdr3_length: 14

cdr3_aa: CASSKVSFTSLQYQQFF
cdr3_nt: TGTGCCAGCAGCAAAGTTTCGTTTACTTCCCTACAATATCAGCAGTTCTTC
j_call: TRBJ2-1
d_call: -
v_call: TRBV21-1
clone_size: once
cdr3_length: 17

cdr3_aa: CASSQDSGGTGELFF
cdr3_nt: TGTGCCAGCAGCCAAGACTCGGGGGGGACCGGGGAGCTGTTTTTT
j_call: TRBJ2-2
d_call: TRBD2
v_call: TRBV3-1/TRBV3-2
clone_size: once
cdr3_length: 15

cdr3_aa: CSVRQPEGTQYF
cdr3_nt: TGCAGCGTCCGACAGCCCGAGGGGACCCAGTACTTC
j_call: TRBJ2-5
d_call: -
v_call: TRBV29-1
clone_size: -
cdr3_length: 12